Listed below are T cell receptor beta chains from one sample, sequenced in a study of memory CD4+ T cells and cytomegalovirus serostatus. Profiled with immunoSEQ multiplex PCR; TCRdb holds only in-frame clones, not every one. This table has over 65,000 clones, more than 70% appearing once. Specimen: memory CD4+ T cells from blood. These receptors originate from an adult in good health and CMV-seronegative. Both conserved end residues are part of each CDR3. The D gene is left open where the match is weak. Some rows mark clone size as missing; the rest say once, few, many or name a class of expanded clone.

d_gene: NA
j_gene: TRBJ1-5
abundance: NA
v_gene: TRBV6-6
CDR3nt: TGTGCCAGCAGTTACGATGCAGGGGGCAATCAGCCCCAGCATTTT
CDR3aa: CASSYDAGGNQPQHF

d_gene: NA
j_gene: TRBJ1-1
abundance: NA
v_gene: TRBV7-9
CDR3nt: TGTGCCAGCAGCTTAGCAGGGGTCACTGAAGCTTTCTTT
CDR3aa: CASSLAGVTEAFF

d_gene: NA
j_gene: TRBJ2-7
abundance: NA
v_gene: TRBV11-2
CDR3nt: TGTGCCAGCAGCTTAGGGGGGGTTGAGCAGTACTTC
CDR3aa: CASSLGGVEQYF

d_gene: TRBD1
j_gene: TRBJ1-6
abundance: few
v_gene: TRBV6-1
CDR3nt: TGTGCCAGCAGTGAAGCGGACAGGGGCATATCACCCCTCCACTTT
CDR3aa: CASSEADRGISPLHF

d_gene: NA
j_gene: TRBJ2-7
abundance: NA
v_gene: TRBV2
CDR3nt: TGTGCCAGCAAGGGGGGCGCGGGCTACGAGCAGTACTTC
CDR3aa: CASKGGAGYEQYF

d_gene: NA
j_gene: TRBJ1-5
abundance: few
v_gene: TRBV4-1
CDR3nt: TGCGCCAGCAGCCAAGATTGGGCAGGGTTGGGGCAGCCCCAGCATTTT
CDR3aa: CASSQDWAGLGQPQHF

d_gene: NA
j_gene: TRBJ2-3
abundance: NA
v_gene: TRBV19
CDR3nt: TGTGCCAGTAGTATAGGGAGTAACGTCTGGACTAGCACAGATACGCAGTATTTT
CDR3aa: CASSIGSNVWTSTDTQYF

d_gene: NA
j_gene: TRBJ1-6
abundance: NA
v_gene: TRBV2
CDR3nt: TGTGCCAGCAGTGTGGGGCCGGGACAACGATCACCCCTCCACTTT
CDR3aa: CASSVGPGQRSPLHF

d_gene: NA
j_gene: TRBJ1-1
abundance: NA
v_gene: TRBV7-9
CDR3nt: TGTGCCAGCAGCTTTTCTCCAGGTGCGAACACTGAAGCTTTCTTT
CDR3aa: CASSFSPGANTEAFF

d_gene: NA
j_gene: TRBJ1-5
abundance: NA
v_gene: TRBV4-2
CDR3nt: TGTGCCAGCAGTCAGGTTCTAACAGGAATTCAGCCCCAGCATTTT
CDR3aa: CASSQVLTGIQPQHF

d_gene: NA
j_gene: TRBJ1-2
abundance: NA
v_gene: TRBV7-2
CDR3nt: TGTGCCAGCAGCTTAGCGCTGGAGGCTCATGGCTACACCTTC
CDR3aa: CASSLALEAHGYTF

d_gene: NA
j_gene: TRBJ1-2
abundance: NA
v_gene: TRBV5-1
CDR3nt: TGCGCCAGCAGCCCCCGGGACAAGGGTAACTATGGCTACACCTTC
CDR3aa: CASSPRDKGNYGYTF

d_gene: TRBD2
j_gene: TRBJ2-1
abundance: NA
v_gene: TRBV30
CDR3nt: TGTGCCTGGAGTGTCCGGGGGGGACAGTTCTTC
CDR3aa: CAWSVRGGQFF

d_gene: NA
j_gene: TRBJ1-2
abundance: once
v_gene: TRBV5-1
CDR3nt: TGCGCCAGCAGCTTATCCCAGGGTAACGAGTATGGCTACACCTTC
CDR3aa: CASSLSQGNEYGYTF

d_gene: NA
j_gene: TRBJ2-7
abundance: NA
v_gene: TRBV4-2
CDR3nt: TGTGCCAGCAGCCAAGCGGGGTCATACGAGCAGTACTTC
CDR3aa: CASSQAGSYEQYF

d_gene: TRBD1
j_gene: TRBJ1-2
abundance: NA
v_gene: TRBV7-2
CDR3nt: TGTGCCAGCAGCGATACCGGGACAGAGCTGCATGGCTACACCTTC
CDR3aa: CASSDTGTELHGYTF

d_gene: NA
j_gene: TRBJ2-7
abundance: NA
v_gene: TRBV11-2
CDR3nt: TGTGCCAGCAGCTTAGAGCGCTCCTACGAGCAGTACTTC
CDR3aa: CASSLERSYEQYF

d_gene: NA
j_gene: TRBJ2-7
abundance: NA
v_gene: TRBV7-8
CDR3nt: TGTGCCAGCAGCTTAGGAGGGGTCTCCTACGAGCAGTACTTC
CDR3aa: CASSLGGVSYEQYF

d_gene: NA
j_gene: TRBJ2-3
abundance: NA
v_gene: TRBV5-1
CDR3nt: TGCGCCAGCAGCTTGGGGGCGGGTACATCTAGCACAGATACGCAGTATTTT
CDR3aa: CASSLGAGTSSTDTQYF

d_gene: TRBD1
j_gene: TRBJ1-2
abundance: NA
v_gene: TRBV2
CDR3nt: TGTGCCAGCAGTGCGCGGACAGGTGGCTACACCTTC
CDR3aa: CASSARTGGYTF

d_gene: TRBD2
j_gene: TRBJ2-5
abundance: NA
v_gene: TRBV10-3
CDR3nt: TGTGCCATCAGTGAGTCGACGCTAGCGGAAGAGACCCAGTACTTC
CDR3aa: CAISESTLAEETQYF

d_gene: NA
j_gene: TRBJ1-1
abundance: NA
v_gene: TRBV6-4
CDR3nt: TGTGCCAGCAGTGCTACCGGGGACACTGAAGCTTTCTTT
CDR3aa: CASSATGDTEAFF

d_gene: NA
j_gene: TRBJ2-2
abundance: once
v_gene: TRBV30
CDR3nt: TGTGCCTGGAGTGTAAGGGGACCCGGGGAGCTGTTTTTT
CDR3aa: CAWSVRGPGELFF

d_gene: NA
j_gene: TRBJ1-2
abundance: NA
v_gene: TRBV27
CDR3nt: TGTGCCAGCAGTAGGGACGGAACTTATGGCTACACCTTC
CDR3aa: CASSRDGTYGYTF

d_gene: NA
j_gene: TRBJ1-3
abundance: few
v_gene: TRBV18
CDR3nt: TGTGCCAGCTCACCTGACCAGGGGTTCTCTGGAAACACCATATATTTT
CDR3aa: CASSPDQGFSGNTIYF

d_gene: TRBD1
j_gene: TRBJ2-5
abundance: NA
v_gene: TRBV7-9
CDR3nt: TGTGCCAGCGCGTCCGAGGGGGCTAGATTCCAAGAGACCCAGTACTTC
CDR3aa: CASASEGARFQETQYF

d_gene: NA
j_gene: TRBJ2-1
abundance: NA
v_gene: TRBV9
CDR3nt: TGTGCCAGCAGCGTAGATACAGGTCTGAGAAATGAGCAGTTCTTC
CDR3aa: CASSVDTGLRNEQFF

d_gene: NA
j_gene: TRBJ2-7
abundance: NA
v_gene: TRBV7-7
CDR3nt: TGTGCTAGCAGCTTATTGGGTAGCAGGGGTGACGAGCAGTACTTC
CDR3aa: CASSLLGSRGDEQYF

d_gene: NA
j_gene: TRBJ1-6
abundance: NA
v_gene: TRBV9
CDR3nt: TGTGCCAGCAGCGTAGGGTTATTTGGTTCACCCCTCCACTTT
CDR3aa: CASSVGLFGSPLHF

d_gene: TRBD1
j_gene: TRBJ2-7
abundance: once
v_gene: TRBV19
CDR3nt: TGTGCCAGTAGTATAGGAAAGGACAGGGGATACGAGCAGTACTTC
CDR3aa: CASSIGKDRGYEQYF

d_gene: TRBD1
j_gene: TRBJ2-7
abundance: NA
v_gene: TRBV2
CDR3nt: TGTGCCATAAACGTAGGACAGGGTGCCTACGAGCAGTACTTC
CDR3aa: CAINVGQGAYEQYF

d_gene: TRBD1
j_gene: TRBJ1-1
abundance: NA
v_gene: TRBV7-2
CDR3nt: TGTGCCAGCAGCTTCACAGGGGGCACTGAAGCTTTCTTT
CDR3aa: CASSFTGGTEAFF

d_gene: NA
j_gene: TRBJ1-2
abundance: NA
v_gene: TRBV5-6
CDR3nt: TGTGCCAGCAGCTCGCTAGGGCAGGGCAACTATGGCTACACCTTC
CDR3aa: CASSSLGQGNYGYTF

d_gene: NA
j_gene: TRBJ2-2
abundance: NA
v_gene: TRBV7-2
CDR3nt: TGTGCCAGCAGTCCTCAGCGAAACACCGGGGAGCTGTTTTTT
CDR3aa: CASSPQRNTGELFF

d_gene: NA
j_gene: TRBJ1-1
abundance: NA
v_gene: TRBV6-1
CDR3nt: TGTGCCAGCAGTGAAATGGTGGGGGGCATCGCTGAAGCTTTCTTT
CDR3aa: CASSEMVGGIAEAFF

d_gene: TRBD1
j_gene: TRBJ2-7
abundance: NA
v_gene: TRBV5-1
CDR3nt: TGCGCCAGCAGACCGGGACAGGGGGCCTACGAGCAGTACTTC
CDR3aa: CASRPGQGAYEQYF

d_gene: TRBD1
j_gene: TRBJ1-1
abundance: NA
v_gene: TRBV6-5
CDR3nt: TGTGCCAGCAGTGGCTCACAGGGGTATGGTGCTGAAGCTTTCTTT
CDR3aa: CASSGSQGYGAEAFF

d_gene: TRBD1
j_gene: TRBJ2-5
abundance: NA
v_gene: TRBV19
CDR3nt: TGTGCCAGTAGCTCGGGACAGCAAGAGACCCAGTACTTC
CDR3aa: CASSSGQQETQYF

d_gene: TRBD1
j_gene: TRBJ2-5
abundance: NA
v_gene: TRBV19
CDR3nt: TGTGCCAGTAGTGATCTGGGTCGGGCAGGGGGCGAGACCCAGTACTTC
CDR3aa: CASSDLGRAGGETQYF

d_gene: NA
j_gene: TRBJ1-1
abundance: few
v_gene: TRBV28
CDR3nt: TGTGCCAGCAGTTTGCTGAACACTGAAGCTTTCTTT
CDR3aa: CASSLLNTEAFF

d_gene: NA
j_gene: TRBJ1-1
abundance: NA
v_gene: TRBV18
CDR3nt: TGTGCCAGCTCACCCCGGGTGGGGGGCACTGAAGCTTTCTTT
CDR3aa: CASSPRVGGTEAFF

d_gene: NA
j_gene: TRBJ2-7
abundance: few
v_gene: TRBV5-4
CDR3nt: TGTGCCAGCAGCTTGATATCGTCCGAGCAGTACTTC
CDR3aa: CASSLISSEQYF

d_gene: TRBD1
j_gene: TRBJ2-3
abundance: NA
v_gene: TRBV7-2
CDR3nt: TGTGCCAGCAGCCGACAGGGGCTAAGCACAGATACGCAGTATTTT
CDR3aa: CASSRQGLSTDTQYF

d_gene: NA
j_gene: TRBJ1-2
abundance: NA
v_gene: TRBV4-1
CDR3nt: TGCGCCAGCAGCCACCAAGATTTAGTAGGGCAGAACTATGGCTACACCTTC
CDR3aa: CASSHQDLVGQNYGYTF

d_gene: NA
j_gene: TRBJ1-1
abundance: NA
v_gene: TRBV9
CDR3nt: TGTGCCAGCAGCGTATCTTCACTCATGAACACTGAAGCTTTCTTT
CDR3aa: CASSVSSLMNTEAFF

d_gene: NA
j_gene: TRBJ1-5
abundance: NA
v_gene: TRBV19
CDR3nt: TGTGCCAGTAGTCCGGGCCGGGGCAATCAGCCCCAGCATTTT
CDR3aa: CASSPGRGNQPQHF

d_gene: TRBD1
j_gene: TRBJ1-6
abundance: NA
v_gene: TRBV13
CDR3nt: TGTGCCAGCAGCTTAGGCGACAGGGGTAATTCACCCCTCCACTTT
CDR3aa: CASSLGDRGNSPLHF

d_gene: NA
j_gene: TRBJ1-4
abundance: NA
v_gene: TRBV5-1
CDR3nt: TGCGCCAGCAGCCTCGGGACAACCGCAACTAATGAAAAACTGTTTTTT
CDR3aa: CASSLGTTATNEKLFF

d_gene: NA
j_gene: TRBJ1-2
abundance: few
v_gene: TRBV25-1
CDR3nt: TGTGCCAGCAGTGGGGGCCGGGGGCGCATCTATGGCTACACCTTC
CDR3aa: CASSGGRGRIYGYTF

d_gene: NA
j_gene: TRBJ1-2
abundance: NA
v_gene: TRBV2
CDR3nt: TGTGCCAGCAGTGCAAGGGGGGAGGCTAATGGCTACACCTTC
CDR3aa: CASSARGEANGYTF

d_gene: TRBD1
j_gene: TRBJ1-4
abundance: NA
v_gene: TRBV27
CDR3nt: TGTGCCAGCGTCTCGACAGGGGGCGACGAAAAACTGTTTTTT
CDR3aa: CASVSTGGDEKLFF

d_gene: NA
j_gene: TRBJ1-1
abundance: NA
v_gene: TRBV7-6
CDR3nt: TGTGCCAGCAGCCCAAGGGGGGGGGCCTACGGAGCTTTCTTT
CDR3aa: CASSPRGGAYGAFF

d_gene: NA
j_gene: TRBJ1-2
abundance: NA
v_gene: TRBV7-9
CDR3nt: TGTGCCAGCAGCTTTTTGTCATCCCATGGCTACACCTTC
CDR3aa: CASSFLSSHGYTF

d_gene: NA
j_gene: TRBJ1-1
abundance: NA
v_gene: TRBV28
CDR3nt: TGTGCCAGCAGTGGGGGACGGAAGAACACTGAAGCTTTCTTT
CDR3aa: CASSGGRKNTEAFF

d_gene: NA
j_gene: TRBJ2-7
abundance: NA
v_gene: TRBV7-9
CDR3nt: TGTGCCAGCAGCACTATGGGCGAGCAGTACTTC
CDR3aa: CASSTMGEQYF